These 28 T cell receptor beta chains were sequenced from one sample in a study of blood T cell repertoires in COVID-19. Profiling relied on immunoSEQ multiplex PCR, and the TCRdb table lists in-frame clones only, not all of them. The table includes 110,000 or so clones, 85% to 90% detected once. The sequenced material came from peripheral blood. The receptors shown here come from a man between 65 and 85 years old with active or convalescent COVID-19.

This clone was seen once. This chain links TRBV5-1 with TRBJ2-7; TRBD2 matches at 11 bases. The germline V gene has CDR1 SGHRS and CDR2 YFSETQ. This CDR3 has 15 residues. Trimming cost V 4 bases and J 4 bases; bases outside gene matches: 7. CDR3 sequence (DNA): TGCGCCAGCAGCCCAACTAGCGGGAGTGCTTACGAGCAGTACTTC. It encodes CASSPTSGSAYEQYF. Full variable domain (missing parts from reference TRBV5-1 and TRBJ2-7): KAGVTQTPRYLIKTRGQQVTLSCSPISGHRSVSWYQQTPGQGLQFLFEYFSETQRNKGNFPGRFSGRQFSNSRSEMNVSTLELGDSALYLCASSPTSGSAYEQYFGPGTRLTVT.

The DNA of the CDR3 is TGCGCCAGCAGCGCCCTAGCGGGAGCACACGGGGAGCTGTTTTTT. As protein: CASSALAGAHGELFF. The rearrangement joins TRBV5-1 to TRBJ2-2; TRBD2 matches at 10 bases. Unmatched junction bases numbered 7, after V lost 4 bases and J lost 7 bases. Germline values: CDR1 SGHRS, CDR2 YFSETQ. This CDR3 is built from 15 residues.

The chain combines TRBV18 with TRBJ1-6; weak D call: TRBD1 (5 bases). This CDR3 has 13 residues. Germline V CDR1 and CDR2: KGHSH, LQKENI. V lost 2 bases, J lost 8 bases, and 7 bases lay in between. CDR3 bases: TGTGCCAGCTCACCAGGGGGGGATTCACCCCTCCACTTT. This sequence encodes CASSPGGDSPLHF.

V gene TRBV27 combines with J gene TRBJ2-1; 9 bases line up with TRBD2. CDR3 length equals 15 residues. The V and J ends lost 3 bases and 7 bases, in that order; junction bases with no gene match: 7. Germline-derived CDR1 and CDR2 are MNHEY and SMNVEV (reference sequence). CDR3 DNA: TGTGCCAGCAGTTTTGGACTAGCGAGCTCGAATGAGCAGTTCTTC. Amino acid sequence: CASSFGLASSNEQFF.

The CDR3 here is CASSLVVAEGAGDTQYF. CDR3 DNA: TGCGCCAGCAGCTTGGTAGTAGCGGAAGGGGCGGGCGATACGCAGTATTTT. The chain joins TRBV5-1 to TRBJ2-3, with D tentatively TRBD2 (6 bases). Germline V lookup: CDR1 SGHRS, CDR2 YFSETQ. The CDR3 covers 17 residues. The V and J ends lost 0 bases and 6 bases respectively, with 20 bases between them. The full variable domain, completed using reference TRBV5-1 and TRBJ2-3, is KAGVTQTPRYLIKTRGQQVTLSCSPISGHRSVSWYQQTPGQGLQFLFEYFSETQRNKGNFPGRFSGRQFSNSRSEMNVSTLELGDSALYLCASSLVVAEGAGDTQYFGPGTRLTVL.

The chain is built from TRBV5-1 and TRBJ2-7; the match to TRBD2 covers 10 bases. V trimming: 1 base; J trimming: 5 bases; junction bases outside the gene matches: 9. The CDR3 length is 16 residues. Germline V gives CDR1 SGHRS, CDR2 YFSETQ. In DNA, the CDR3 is TGCGCCAGCAGCTTGAGCGGGCTAGCGGGGGACCACGAGCAGTACTTC. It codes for CASSLSGLAGDHEQYF.

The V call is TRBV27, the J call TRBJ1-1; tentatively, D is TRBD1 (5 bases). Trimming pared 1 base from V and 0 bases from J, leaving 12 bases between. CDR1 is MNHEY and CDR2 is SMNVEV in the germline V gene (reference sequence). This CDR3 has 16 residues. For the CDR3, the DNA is TGTGCCAGCAGTTTATTTCCCACGACAGTGAACACTGAAGCTTTCTTT. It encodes CASSLFPTTVNTEAFF.

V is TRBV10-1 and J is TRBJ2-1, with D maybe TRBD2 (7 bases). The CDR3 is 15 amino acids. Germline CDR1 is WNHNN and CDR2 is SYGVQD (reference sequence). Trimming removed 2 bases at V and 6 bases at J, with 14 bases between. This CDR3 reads CASSEGGGLGNEQFF. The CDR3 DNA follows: TGCGCCAGCAGTGAGGGGGGGGGCCTAGGCAATGAGCAGTTCTTC.

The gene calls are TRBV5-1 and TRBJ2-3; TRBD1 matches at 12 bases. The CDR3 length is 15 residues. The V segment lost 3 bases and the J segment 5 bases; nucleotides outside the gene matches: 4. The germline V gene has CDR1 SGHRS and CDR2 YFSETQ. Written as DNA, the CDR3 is TGCGCCAGCAGCTCAGGGACAGGGGGCGAAGATACGCAGTATTTT. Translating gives CASSSGTGGEDTQYF.

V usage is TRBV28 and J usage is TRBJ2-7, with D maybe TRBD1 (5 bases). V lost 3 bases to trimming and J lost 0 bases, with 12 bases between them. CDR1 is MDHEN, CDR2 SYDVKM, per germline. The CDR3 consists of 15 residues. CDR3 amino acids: CASSFDQGLSYEQYF. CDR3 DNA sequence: TGTGCCAGCAGTTTTGATCAGGGTCTCTCCTACGAGCAGTACTTC.

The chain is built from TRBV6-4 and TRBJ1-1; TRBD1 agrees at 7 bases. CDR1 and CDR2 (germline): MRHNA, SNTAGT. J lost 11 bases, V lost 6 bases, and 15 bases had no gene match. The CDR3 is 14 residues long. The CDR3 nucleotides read TGTGCCAGCAGGCGGGACAGAGAGGGGTCTCGGGCTTTCTTT. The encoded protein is CASRRDREGSRAFF.

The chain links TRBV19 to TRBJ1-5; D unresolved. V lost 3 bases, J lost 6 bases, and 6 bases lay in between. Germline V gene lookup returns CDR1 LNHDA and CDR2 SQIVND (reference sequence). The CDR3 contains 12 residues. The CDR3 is CASSIGGQPQHF. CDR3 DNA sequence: TGTGCCAGTAGTATCGGTGGTCAGCCCCAGCATTTT.

The CDR3 DNA reads TGTGCCAGCAGCCTCGCGGATAACTATGGCTACACCTTC. Translation: CASSLADNYGYTF. The chain is built from TRBV7-9 and TRBJ1-2; D not resolved. Trimming cost V 5 bases and J 1 base, with 8 bases left between them. CDR3 length: 13 residues. In germline, CDR1 is SEHNR, CDR2 FQNEAQ (reference sequence).

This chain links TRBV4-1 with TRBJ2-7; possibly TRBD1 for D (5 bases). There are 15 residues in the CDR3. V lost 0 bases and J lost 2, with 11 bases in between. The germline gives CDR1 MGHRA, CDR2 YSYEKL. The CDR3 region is CASSQDRVTTYEQYF. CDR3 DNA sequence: TGCGCCAGCAGCCAAGACAGGGTAACCACCTACGAGCAGTACTTC.

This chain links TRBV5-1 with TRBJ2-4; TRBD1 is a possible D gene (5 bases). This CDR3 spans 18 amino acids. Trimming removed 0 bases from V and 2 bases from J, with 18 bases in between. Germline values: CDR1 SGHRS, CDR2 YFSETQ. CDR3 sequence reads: CASSLGPRTLKSKNIQYF. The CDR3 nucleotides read TGCGCCAGCAGCTTGGGGCCTAGGACACTTAAGTCCAAAAACATTCAGTACTTC.

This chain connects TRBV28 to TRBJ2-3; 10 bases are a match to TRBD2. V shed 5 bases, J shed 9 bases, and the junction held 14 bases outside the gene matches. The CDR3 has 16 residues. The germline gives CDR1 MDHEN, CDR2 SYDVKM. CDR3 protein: CASSGLAGVLRVTQYF. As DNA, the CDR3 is TGTGCCAGCAGTGGTCTAGCGGGAGTGCTTAGGGTCACGCAGTATTTT.

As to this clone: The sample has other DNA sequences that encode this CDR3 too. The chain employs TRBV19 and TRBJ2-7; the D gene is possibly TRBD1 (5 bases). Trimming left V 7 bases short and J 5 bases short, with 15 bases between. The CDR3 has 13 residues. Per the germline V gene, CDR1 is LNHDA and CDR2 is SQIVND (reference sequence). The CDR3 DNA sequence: TGTGCCAGTAAAAGACAGAATGAGGACGAGCAGTACTTC. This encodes CASKRQNEDEQYF.

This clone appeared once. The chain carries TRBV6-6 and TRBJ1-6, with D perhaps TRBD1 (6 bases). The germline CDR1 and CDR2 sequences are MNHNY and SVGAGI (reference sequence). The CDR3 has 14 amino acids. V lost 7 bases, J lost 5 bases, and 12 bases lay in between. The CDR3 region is CASNSQGNNSPLHF. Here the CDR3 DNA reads TGTGCCAGCAATTCACAGGGTAATAATTCACCCCTCCACTTT.

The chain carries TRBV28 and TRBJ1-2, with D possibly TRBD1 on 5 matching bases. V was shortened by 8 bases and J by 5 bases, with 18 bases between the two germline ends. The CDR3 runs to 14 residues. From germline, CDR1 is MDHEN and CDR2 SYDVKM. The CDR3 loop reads CASLDRDRRYGYTF. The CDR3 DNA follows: TGTGCCAGCTTAGACAGAGACAGAAGGTATGGCTACACCTTC.

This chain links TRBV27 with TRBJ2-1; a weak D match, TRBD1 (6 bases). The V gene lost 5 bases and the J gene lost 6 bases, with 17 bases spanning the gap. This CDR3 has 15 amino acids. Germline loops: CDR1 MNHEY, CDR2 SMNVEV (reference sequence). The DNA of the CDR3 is TGTGCCAGCAGTACCAACCGGGGACAACCCAATGAGCAGTTCTTC. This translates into CASSTNRGQPNEQFF.

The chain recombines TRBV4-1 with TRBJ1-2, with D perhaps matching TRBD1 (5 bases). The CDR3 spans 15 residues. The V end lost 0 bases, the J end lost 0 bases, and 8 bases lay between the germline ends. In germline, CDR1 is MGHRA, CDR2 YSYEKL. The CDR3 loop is CASSQDLQANYGYTF. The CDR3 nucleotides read TGCGCCAGCAGCCAAGACCTACAGGCTAACTATGGCTACACCTTC.

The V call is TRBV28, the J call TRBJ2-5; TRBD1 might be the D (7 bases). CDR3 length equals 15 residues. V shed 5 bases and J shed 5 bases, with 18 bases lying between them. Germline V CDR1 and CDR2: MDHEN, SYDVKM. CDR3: CASSPDRPREETQYF. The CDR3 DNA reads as TGTGCCAGCAGTCCGGACAGGCCTCGGGAGGAGACCCAGTACTTC.

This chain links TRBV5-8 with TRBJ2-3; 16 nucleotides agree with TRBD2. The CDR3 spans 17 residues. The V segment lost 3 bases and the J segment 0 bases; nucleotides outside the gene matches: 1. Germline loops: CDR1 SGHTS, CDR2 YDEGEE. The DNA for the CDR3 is TGTGCCAGCAGCTCGGGACTAGCGGGAGGGAGCACAGATACGCAGTATTTT. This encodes CASSSGLAGGSTDTQYF.

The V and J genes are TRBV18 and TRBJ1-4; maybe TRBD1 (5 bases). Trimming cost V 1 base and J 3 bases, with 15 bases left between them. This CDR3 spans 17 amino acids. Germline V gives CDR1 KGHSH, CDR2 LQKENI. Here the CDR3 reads CASSPQSQGTANEKLFF. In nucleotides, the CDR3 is TGTGCCAGCTCACCACAATCCCAGGGTACGGCTAATGAAAAACTGTTTTTT.

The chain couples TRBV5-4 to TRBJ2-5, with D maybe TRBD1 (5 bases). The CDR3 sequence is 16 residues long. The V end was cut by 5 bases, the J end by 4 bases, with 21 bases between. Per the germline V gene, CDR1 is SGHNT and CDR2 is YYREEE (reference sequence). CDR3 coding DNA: TGTGCCAGCAGGTTTCCAGGGCGGAGAGGCAGAGAGACCCAGTACTTC. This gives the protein CASRFPGRRGRETQYF. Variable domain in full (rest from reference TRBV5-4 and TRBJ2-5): ETGVTQSPTHLIKTRGQQVTLRCSSQSGHNTVSWYQQALGQGPQFIFQYYREEENGRGNFPPRFSGLQFPNYSSELNVNALELDDSALYLCASRFPGRRGRETQYFGPGTRLLVL.

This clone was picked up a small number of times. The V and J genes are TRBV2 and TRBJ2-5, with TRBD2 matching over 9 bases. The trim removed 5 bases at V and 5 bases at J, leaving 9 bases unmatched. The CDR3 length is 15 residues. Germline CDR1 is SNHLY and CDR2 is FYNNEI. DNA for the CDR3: TGTGCCAGCAGTACAATAATAGCGGGAGACGAGACCCAGTACTTC. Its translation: CASSTIIAGDETQYF.

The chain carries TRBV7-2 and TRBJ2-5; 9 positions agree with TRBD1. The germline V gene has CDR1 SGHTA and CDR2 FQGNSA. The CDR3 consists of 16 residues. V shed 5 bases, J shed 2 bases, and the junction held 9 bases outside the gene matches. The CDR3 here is CASSLSSTGGQETQYF. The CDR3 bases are TGTGCCAGCAGCCTTTCATCGACAGGGGGACAAGAGACCCAGTACTTC.

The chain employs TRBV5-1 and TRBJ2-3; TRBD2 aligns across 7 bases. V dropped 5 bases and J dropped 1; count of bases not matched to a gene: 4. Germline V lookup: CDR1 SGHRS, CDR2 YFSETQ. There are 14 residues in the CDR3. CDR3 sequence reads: CASRILAGTDTQYF. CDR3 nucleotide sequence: TGCGCCAGCAGGATCCTAGCGGGCACAGATACGCAGTATTTT.